This TCR beta chain is from a study of T cell changes during pregnancy in multiple sclerosis. Germline assignment: CDR1 KGHSH and CDR2 LQKENI. Trimming removed 0 bases at V and 3 bases at J, with 20 bases between. This CDR3 contains 18 residues. This clone was detected only once. Clones were read by immunoSEQ multiplex PCR, and TCRdb kept only the in-frame ones, dropping some. Of about 24,000 clones listed, under 95% were seen once; the top ten hold under 10%. This clonotype was obtained from a female donor in good health, enrolled as a control in a pregnancy study. The sample was CD8+ T cells from peripheral blood mononuclear cells, taken in the third trimester of pregnancy. The chain is built from TRBV18 and TRBJ2-5, with TRBD2 as a possible D gene (7 bases). The CDR3 DNA reads TGTGCCAGCTCACCACCGGTGCCCGGGGGGCGGTCCGAAGAGACCCAGTACTTC. Its protein is CASSPPVPGGRSEETQYF.